These 5 T cell receptor beta chains came from one sample sequenced in a study of blood T cell repertoires in COVID-19. Sequenced by immunoSEQ multiplex PCR; TCRdb stores in-frame clones only, minus some. The data show 60,000 to 85,000 clones, with 80% seen just once and around a sixth held by the top ten. Sequenced sample: peripheral blood. The source of these receptors is a man aged 65 to 85 who had recovered from COVID-19.

V usage is TRBV7-2 and J usage is TRBJ2-5; 10 bases agree with TRBD2. The V gene end was trimmed by 3 bases and the J gene end by 3 bases; junction bases not matched to a gene: 4. Germline V gives CDR1 SGHTA, CDR2 FQGNSA. The CDR3 has 15 residues. The CDR3 DNA reads as TGTGCCAGCAGCTTGCCACTAGCGGGGAAAGAGACCCAGTACTTC. Protein product: CASSLPLAGKETQYF.

The chain carries TRBV27 and TRBJ2-7, with 7 nucleotides matching TRBD2. Unmatched junction bases numbered 23, after V lost 6 bases and J lost 6 bases. The CDR3 covers 18 residues. The germline V gene has CDR1 MNHEY and CDR2 SMNVEV (reference sequence). CDR3 in amino acids: CASRESLLLSGMDLEQYF. CDR3 bases: TGTGCCAGCAGAGAATCTCTACTACTAAGCGGGATGGATCTCGAGCAGTACTTC.

The rearrangement joins TRBV5-6 to TRBJ2-1, with 9 bases fitting TRBD2. Germline V gene data show CDR1 as SGHDT and CDR2 as YYEEEE. The CDR3 covers 16 residues. V was clipped by 0 bases and J by 9 bases; unmatched bases: 10. The CDR3 DNA sequence: TGTGCCAGCAGCTTGGTAGCTAGCGGGGCCTTTGGTGAGCAGTTCTTC. Protein product: CASSLVASGAFGEQFF. Variable domain in full (rest from reference TRBV5-6 and TRBJ2-1): DAGVTQSPTHLIKTRGQQVTLRCSPKSGHDTVSWYQQALGQGPQFIFQYYEEEERQRGNFPDRFSGHQFPNYSSELNVNALLLGDSALYLCASSLVASGAFGEQFFGPGTRLTVL.

The V call is TRBV19, the J call TRBJ1-6, with D uncertain. Germline V CDR1 and CDR2: LNHDA, SQIVND (reference sequence). The CDR3 spans 15 residues. Trimming shortened V by 5 bases and J by 4 bases, and 12 bases separated the two germline ends. The DNA for the CDR3 is TGTGCCAGTAGTGGCACAGCAGTATATAATTCACCCCTCCACTTT. It encodes CASSGTAVYNSPLHF.

The chain uses TRBV6-2 or TRBV6-3 and TRBJ2-7, with 10 bases identical to TRBD1. Trimming took 2 bases from V and 1 from J; bases not matched to a gene: 2. The CDR3 sequence is 15 residues long. Per the germline V gene, CDR1 is MNHEY and CDR2 is SVGEGT. The CDR3 region has the DNA TGTGCCAGCAGTTACGGGACAGGGGATTCCTACGAGCAGTACTTC. Its protein product is CASSYGTGDSYEQYF.